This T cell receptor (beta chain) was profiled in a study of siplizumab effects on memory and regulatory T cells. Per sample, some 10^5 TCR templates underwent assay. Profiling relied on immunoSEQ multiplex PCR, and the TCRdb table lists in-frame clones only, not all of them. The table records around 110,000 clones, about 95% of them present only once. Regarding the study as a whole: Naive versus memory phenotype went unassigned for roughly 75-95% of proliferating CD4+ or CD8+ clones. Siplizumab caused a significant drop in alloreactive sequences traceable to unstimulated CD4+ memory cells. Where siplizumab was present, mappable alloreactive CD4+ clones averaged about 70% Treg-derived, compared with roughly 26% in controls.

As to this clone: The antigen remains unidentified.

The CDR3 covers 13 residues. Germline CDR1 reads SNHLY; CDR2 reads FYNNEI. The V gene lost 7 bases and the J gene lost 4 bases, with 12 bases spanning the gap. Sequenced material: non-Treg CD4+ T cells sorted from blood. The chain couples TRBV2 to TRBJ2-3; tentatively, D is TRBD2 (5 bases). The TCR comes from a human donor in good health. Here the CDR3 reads CASIRGEADTQYF. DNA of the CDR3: TGTGCCAGCATTCGGGGTGAGGCAGATACGCAGTATTTT.